The 5 T cell receptor beta chains below were found in one sample sequenced in a study of T cells after somatic rescue of genetic block. Measured with immunoSEQ multiplex PCR; TCRdb has only the in-frame clones, and not every one. Of about 88,000 clones listed, 85% to 90% are singletons. The sequenced sample was peripheral blood mononuclear cells (PBMCs). All receptors come from a woman aged 18-29 years.

The V call is TRBV5-1, the J call TRBJ1-4, with D unclear. CDR1 is SGHRS and CDR2 is YFSETQ in the germline V gene. Trimming removed 4 bases at V and 6 bases at J, with 16 bases between. The CDR3 runs to 15 residues. The CDR3 DNA reads as TGCGCCAGCAGCCCCGAGCCAGGAGGACATGAAAAACTGTTTTTT. Translation gives CASSPEPGGHEKLFF.

This sequence joins TRBV5-4 and TRBJ1-2, with 7 positions matching TRBD1. Germline values: CDR1 SGHNT, CDR2 YYREEE (reference sequence). CDR3 length: 15 amino acids. Trimming at V came to 4 bases and at J to 7 bases, leaving 13 bases not matched to a gene. The CDR3 sequence is CASSEGQPRGSGYTF. In DNA form, the CDR3 reads TGTGCCAGCAGCGAGGGACAGCCACGGGGTAGTGGCTACACCTTC.

The V and J genes are TRBV5-1 and TRBJ2-7; D is ambiguous. This CDR3 is built from 13 residues. CDR1 and CDR2 (germline): SGHRS, YFSETQ. The V gene lost 0 bases and the J gene lost 5 bases, with 9 bases spanning the gap. CDR3 amino acids: CASSLVPGDEQYF. The CDR3 nucleotides read TGCGCCAGCAGCTTGGTACCTGGGGACGAGCAGTACTTC.

The chain uses TRBV25-1 and TRBJ1-6, with D unresolved. This CDR3 is built from 17 residues. Germline V gene sequence: CDR1 MGHDK, CDR2 SYGVNS. V gave up 4 bases and J gave up 8 bases, with 21 bases separating them. The CDR3 region is CASSGPDRYPVDSPLHF. The CDR3 DNA reads TGTGCCAGCAGTGGACCCGACCGCTACCCCGTGGATTCACCCCTCCACTTT.

The CDR3 DNA reads TGTGCCACCCGAACACAGGGTTCCTACGAGCAGTACTTC. Translated: CATRTQGSYEQYF. The V gene is TRBV15, the J gene TRBJ2-5; maybe TRBD1 (6 bases). TRBJ2-7 matches the DNA end more closely, so the J call is doubtful. This CDR3 has 13 amino acids. Germline loops: CDR1 LNHNV, CDR2 YYDKDF (reference sequence).